This T cell receptor (beta chain) originates from a study of graft-versus-host responses after intestinal transplantation. Profiling relied on immunoSEQ multiplex PCR, and the TCRdb table lists in-frame clones only, not all of them. This table has about 81,000 clones, more than 85% appearing once. Concerning this clone itself: Its antigen remains unknown.

Broader study findings: Some patients had graft-donor T cell macrochimerism. In their allografts, the ratios of graft-versus-host to host-versus-graft T cell clones were high. GvH clones appeared in recipient marrow, some first in ileum or blood.

The trim removed 1 base at V and 0 bases at J, leaving 2 bases unmatched. The CDR3 is 16 amino acids. Germline CDR1 LNHNV, CDR2 YYDKDF (reference sequence). Sequenced here: unstimulated CD4+ T cells sorted from spleen or lymph node cells, sampled before transplant. The chain couples TRBV15 to TRBJ1-2, with 10 bases aligning to TRBD1. The sequence was obtained from a human donor who was the organ donor for an intestinal transplant. DNA for the CDR3: TGTGCCACCAGCAGAGCCGGGACAGGGGCTAACTATGGCTACACCTTC. Protein: CATSRAGTGANYGYTF.